The subject of this entry is one T cell receptor beta chain. Its specificity is not known. These data come from a study of cytomegalovirus exposure and HLA in healthy donors. Whole-study findings and limits: In a later analysis, compared with equally common non-associated chains, HLA-associated beta chains were more expanded.

60 Vbeta and 13 Jbeta primers were used in PCR. This table comes from immunoSEQ multiplex PCR, and its TCRdb copy is limited to in-frame clones, with some not included. The sample lists roughly 50,000 clones; approximately 77% were seen once. The V gene lost 8 bases and the J gene lost 0 bases, with 32 bases spanning the gap. CDR3 length: 20 amino acids. Germline CDR1 reads SGHVS; CDR2 reads FQNEAQ. The receptor's source is a woman younger than 35 in good health and CMV-seronegative. Sequenced input: PBMCs. The rearrangement uses TRBV7-8 and TRBJ2-7; D is unclear. The CDR3 region is CASVRIPALPGAVSSYEQYF. CDR3 in DNA: TGTGCCAGCGTACGCATACCGGCCCTTCCCGGCGCGGTGAGCTCCTACGAGCAGTACTTC.